The 27 T cell receptor beta chains below were found in one sample sequenced in a study of cytomegalovirus exposure and HLA in healthy donors. Only in-frame clones appear in the TCRdb table, and some are missing; sequencing was by immunoSEQ multiplex PCR. Of about 220,000 clones in the sample, 85% to 95% were seen once. The sequenced sample consisted of PBMCs. These receptor sequences come from a woman between 18 and 29 years old in good health and CMV-seronegative.

V gene TRBV14 combines with J gene TRBJ2-7; TRBD2 aligns across 14 bases. CDR3 length equals 16 residues. Germline trimming cut 4 bases from V and 4 bases from J; bases unmatched to any gene: 6. CDR1 is SGHDN and CDR2 is FVKESK in the germline V gene. CDR3 sequence (DNA): TGTGCCAGCAGCCCCCCAGGGACTAGCGGGAGTTACGAGCAGTACTTC. Translation gives CASSPPGTSGSYEQYF. Together with reference TRBV14 and TRBJ2-7, the CDR3 gives the full variable domain: EAGVTQFPSHSVIEKGQTVTLRCDPISGHDNLYWYRRVMGKEIKFLLHFVKESKQDESGMPNNRFLAERTGGTYSTLKVQPAELEDSGVYFCASSPPGTSGSYEQYFGPGTRLTVT.

The chain uses TRBV28 and TRBJ1-3; D is ambiguous. Per germline, CDR1 MDHEN and CDR2 SYDVKM. V was shortened by 3 bases and J by 1 base, with 10 bases between the two germline ends. The CDR3 consists of 15 residues. CDR3 loop: CASSFPPTSGNTIYF. In DNA, the CDR3 is TGTGCCAGCAGTTTCCCACCAACATCTGGAAACACCATATATTTT.

The V call is TRBV11-2, the J call TRBJ2-7; D unresolved. V was shortened by 1 base and J by 3 bases, with 7 bases between the two germline ends. CDR1 is SGHAT, CDR2 FQNNGV, per germline. CDR3 size: 13 residues. The CDR3 sequence: CASSLGRFYEQYF. CDR3 DNA sequence: TGTGCCAGCAGCTTAGGCAGGTTCTACGAGCAGTACTTC.

Only a few counts were recorded for this clone. The chain links TRBV30 to TRBJ1-6; unclear D gene. This CDR3 is 11 amino acids long. CDR1 is GTSNPN and CDR2 is SVGIG in the germline V gene (reference sequence). Trimming stripped 5 bases from V and 13 bases from J, with 12 bases between. The CDR3 nucleotides are TGTGCCTGGGGCCCCTCTAGGCCCCTCCACTTT. Translating it yields CAWGPSRPLHF.

The chain combines TRBV28 with TRBJ1-2; possibly TRBD1 for D (6 bases). V was clipped by 2 bases and J by 6 bases, with 13 bases between them. Germline values: CDR1 MDHEN, CDR2 SYDVKM. CDR3 size: 14 residues. CDR3 bases: TGTGCCAGCAGTTTAATACAGGGACGTCATGGCTACACCTTC. It is translated as CASSLIQGRHGYTF.

The DNA for the CDR3 is TGTGCCAGCAGCTTAGGAGGTGGGGGGGTCACTGAAGCTTTCTTT. It is translated as CASSLGGGGVTEAFF. The rearrangement joins TRBV7-9 to TRBJ1-1; tentatively, D is TRBD1 (5 bases). The length of the CDR3 is 15 residues. V was clipped by 1 base and J by 4 bases, with 13 bases between them. Germline V gene data show CDR1 as SEHNR and CDR2 as FQNEAQ (reference sequence).

This chain connects TRBV5-8 to TRBJ2-2, with 9 bases that match TRBD2. The CDR3 covers 17 residues. Germline CDR1 SGHTS, CDR2 YDEGEE. V was pared by 0 bases and J by 6 bases, with 9 bases of the junction left unmatched. CDR3 DNA sequence: TGTGCCAGCAGCTTGGCCAACGTTGCGGGAGGGTCCGGGGAGCTGTTTTTT. This gives the protein CASSLANVAGGSGELFF.

As concerns this clone: The same CDR3 arises from other DNA sequences in this sample as well. The chain joins TRBV19 to TRBJ2-7, with 9 bases lining up with TRBD1. CDR3 size: 15 residues. Germline CDR1 LNHDA, CDR2 SQIVND (reference sequence). Germline trimming cut 3 bases from V and 1 base from J; bases unmatched to any gene: 4. The CDR3 sequence is CASSIRDRASYEQYF. CDR3 DNA sequence: TGTGCCAGTAGTATCCGGGACAGGGCTTCCTACGAGCAGTACTTC.

This clone showed up many times. The chain carries TRBV2 and TRBJ1-1, with TRBD1 matching 8 bases. Trimming cost V 5 bases and J 1 base; bases outside gene matches: 3. This CDR3 spans 14 amino acids. Germline CDR1 and CDR2: SNHLY and FYNNEI. CDR3 in amino acids: CASSIQGGNTEAFF. The CDR3 DNA sequence: TGTGCCAGCAGTATACAGGGGGGGAACACTGAAGCTTTCTTT.

The chain is built from TRBV5-1 and TRBJ1-4, with no clear D. Trimming took off 4 bases at V and 0 bases at J, with 16 bases between the two ends. The CDR3 totals 17 residues. Germline V gene data show CDR1 as SGHRS and CDR2 as YFSETQ. CDR3 protein: CASSPDIASSTNEKLFF. The CDR3 DNA is TGCGCCAGCAGCCCCGACATCGCCTCCTCAACTAATGAAAAACTGTTTTTT.

The chain recombines TRBV19 with TRBJ1-1, with TRBD1 matching over 7 bases. Trimming took 4 bases from V and 4 from J; bases not matched to a gene: 12. Germline CDR1 reads LNHDA; CDR2 reads SQIVND (reference sequence). This CDR3 comprises 16 residues. This CDR3 is CASSTQGGRGGTEAFF. The CDR3 coding sequence is TGTGCCAGTAGTACCCAGGGGGGTAGGGGTGGCACTGAAGCTTTCTTT.

The CDR3 nucleotides are TGTGCCAGCAGCCGACAGGGGAATCAGCCCCAGCATTTT. Protein: CASSRQGNQPQHF. V usage is TRBV6-6 and J usage is TRBJ1-5, with 8 bases matching TRBD1. This CDR3 contains 13 residues. V dropped 6 bases and J dropped 4; count of bases not matched to a gene: 2. In germline, CDR1 is MNHNY, CDR2 SVGAGI (reference sequence).

The rearrangement links TRBV5-4 to TRBJ1-1; no clear D gene. Germline V CDR1 and CDR2: SGHNT, YYREEE (reference sequence). There are 12 residues in the CDR3. V shed 6 bases and J shed 5 bases, with 11 bases lying between them. The CDR3 sequence is CASNVGRTEAFF. CDR3 nucleotide sequence: TGTGCCAGCAACGTCGGGAGAACTGAAGCTTTCTTT.

The CDR3 here is CASSENPGRGYTF. The CDR3 DNA follows: TGTGCCAGCAGTGAGAATCCAGGGCGGGGCTACACCTTC. The chain links TRBV6-4 to TRBJ1-2, with a tentative D call TRBD1 (5 bases). The CDR3 has 13 amino acids. V was clipped by 3 bases and J by 8 bases, with 13 bases between them. Germline CDR1 MRHNA, CDR2 SNTAGT.

The gene calls are TRBV5-1 and TRBJ2-7; 13 bases align to TRBD2. Germline V gene data show CDR1 as SGHRS and CDR2 as YFSETQ. The length of the CDR3 is 15 residues. Unmatched junction bases numbered 4, after V lost 6 bases and J lost 1 base. The CDR3 DNA is TGCGCCAGCACCGAACTAGCGGGAGGGTCCTACGAGCAGTACTTC. Residues: CASTELAGGSYEQYF.

The rearrangement uses TRBV18 and TRBJ1-2, with D tentatively TRBD1 (6 bases). The V and J ends lost 6 bases and 2 bases respectively, with 13 bases between them. Germline assignment: CDR1 KGHSH and CDR2 LQKENI. The CDR3 contains 14 residues. CDR3 region: CASSQSTGNYGYTF. The CDR3, as DNA: TGTGCCAGCTCCCAATCTACAGGGAACTATGGCTACACCTTC.

The CDR3 DNA reads TGTGCCAGCAGCTTAAGACAGGGCTACACTGAAGCTTTCTTT. It is translated as CASSLRQGYTEAFF. The chain links TRBV7-2 to TRBJ1-1; 7 bases map to TRBD1. Germline loops: CDR1 SGHTA, CDR2 FQGNSA. J lost 3 bases, V lost 2 bases, and 3 bases had no gene match. This CDR3 has 14 residues.

The chain carries TRBV5-1 and TRBJ2-6; D possibly corresponds to TRBD1 (5 bases). This CDR3 is 17 amino acids long. Germline assignment: CDR1 SGHRS and CDR2 YFSETQ. V was clipped by 2 bases and J by 3 bases, with 15 bases between them. CDR3 region: CASSFDSNKVGANVLTF. For the CDR3, the DNA is TGCGCCAGCAGCTTTGACAGCAATAAAGTTGGGGCCAACGTCCTGACTTTC. Full variable domain (missing parts from reference TRBV5-1 and TRBJ2-6): KAGVTQTPRYLIKTRGQQVTLSCSPISGHRSVSWYQQTPGQGLQFLFEYFSETQRNKGNFPGRFSGRQFSNSRSEMNVSTLELGDSALYLCASSFDSNKVGANVLTFGAGSRLTVL.

V is TRBV30 and J is TRBJ2-3; TRBD2 agrees at 10 bases. Looked up from germline, CDR1 is GTSNPN and CDR2 is SVGIG (reference sequence). V trimming: 0 bases; J trimming: 2 bases; junction bases outside the gene matches: 11. CDR3 length: 18 residues. CDR3 region: CAWSVPAGGWGPTDTQYF. CDR3 DNA sequence: TGTGCCTGGAGTGTACCAGCGGGAGGGTGGGGACCCACAGATACGCAGTATTTT.

This clone was picked up one time. This chain links TRBV30 with TRBJ1-2, with 10 bases aligning to TRBD1. Germline V lookup: CDR1 GTSNPN, CDR2 SVGIG (reference sequence). Germline trimming cut 2 bases from V and 8 bases from J; bases unmatched to any gene: 5. The CDR3 has 13 residues. The CDR3 DNA reads TGTGCCTGGAGTAGGGGGACAGGGGACGGCTACACCTTC. This codes for CAWSRGTGDGYTF.

This sequence joins TRBV29-1 and TRBJ2-2; TRBD1 matches 8 bases. Germline V lookup: CDR1 SQVTM, CDR2 ANQGSEA. The CDR3 extends over 17 amino acids. Trimming removed 2 bases from V and 6 bases from J; junction bases left unmatched: 14. The chain's CDR3 is CSVESETGVSSAGELFF. CDR3 DNA: TGCAGCGTTGAAAGCGAGACAGGGGTTTCTTCAGCCGGGGAGCTGTTTTTT.

This sequence joins TRBV15 and TRBJ2-7; possible D gene TRBD2, 6 bases. Trimming stripped 4 bases from V and 2 bases from J, with 9 bases between. Germline assignment: CDR1 LNHNV and CDR2 YYDKDF (reference sequence). The CDR3 runs to 13 residues. CDR3 nucleotide sequence: TGTGCCACCAGCATCCGCGGGGCCTACGAGCAGTACTTC. Translating gives CATSIRGAYEQYF. The complete variable domain, with remaining parts taken from reference TRBV15 and TRBJ2-7, reads DAMVIQNPRYQVTQFGKPVTLSCSQTLNHNVMYWYQQKSSQAPKLLFHYYDKDFNNEADTPDNFQSRRPNTSFCFLDIRSPGLGDTAMYLCATSIRGAYEQYFGPGTRLTVT.

This rearrangement joins TRBV19 to TRBJ1-2; D possibly corresponds to TRBD1 (5 bases). Trimming removed 5 bases from V and 13 bases from J, with 20 bases in between. The CDR3 is 13 amino acids. Per germline, CDR1 LNHDA and CDR2 SQIVND (reference sequence). In DNA form, the CDR3 reads TGTGCCAGTAGTCTTTGGGTAGGGGCCTCTGGCACCTTC. This gives the protein CASSLWVGASGTF.

The J gene is TRBJ1-2, the V gene TRBV25-1; the match to TRBD1 covers 8 bases. The length of the CDR3 is 14 residues. Germline V lookup: CDR1 MGHDK, CDR2 SYGVNS. Unmatched junction bases numbered 2, after V lost 3 bases and J lost 2 bases. The CDR3, as DNA: TGTGCCAGCAGTGAGCCAGGGGGCAACTATGGCTACACCTTC. This sequence encodes CASSEPGGNYGYTF.

This clone was picked up one time. The V gene is TRBV2, the J gene TRBJ2-5, with TRBD2 identical over 12 bases. This CDR3 comprises 16 residues. CDR1 is SNHLY, CDR2 FYNNEI, per germline. The trim removed 2 bases at V and 5 bases at J, leaving 6 bases unmatched. The CDR3 here is CASSESRTSGKETQYF. Written as DNA, the CDR3 is TGTGCCAGCAGTGAAAGCAGGACTAGCGGGAAGGAGACCCAGTACTTC.

To note about this clone: At one end, the junction sequence differs from germline, possibly due to a read error. The chain links TRBV5-6 to TRBJ1-5, with D possibly matching TRBD1 (6 bases). This CDR3 region has 15 residues. Germline assignment: CDR1 SGHDT and CDR2 YYEEEE. CDR3 nucleotides: TGTGCCAGCAGCTTGGCCGAAGAACGGGCAGGGGAAATCCAATTT. Translated: CASSLAEERAGEIQF. Together with reference TRBV5-6 and TRBJ1-5, the CDR3 gives the full variable domain: DAGVTQSPTHLIKTRGQQVTLRCSPKSGHDTVSWYQQALGQGPQFIFQYYEEEERQRGNFPDRFSGHQFPNYSSELNVNALLLGDSALYLCASSLAEERAGEIQFGDGTRLSIL.

The gene calls are TRBV29-1 and TRBJ1-2, with D maybe TRBD1 (5 bases). The germline V gene has CDR1 SQVTM and CDR2 ANQGSEA. The V end was cut by 6 bases, the J end by 4 bases, with 15 bases between. This CDR3 region has 13 residues. Here the CDR3 reads CSVTSTASYGYTF. The CDR3 nucleotides are TGCAGCGTAACCTCGACAGCCAGCTATGGCTACACCTTC.